This T cell receptor (beta chain) was documented in a study of identical twins. Notes on the study in general: Within beta out-of-frame sequences, the excess sharing observed between twins was weaker.

This clonotype was counted between two and nine times. Its antigen is still unknown. The CDR3 covers 15 residues. Between the trimmed V and J ends, which lost 5 bases and 1 base, there was a span of 15 bases. Germline CDR1 DFQATT, CDR2 SNEGSKA (reference sequence). Unique molecular identifiers were in the cDNA, with template-switch universal primer binding. TCRdb independently ran MiXCR on the 5' RACE reads; one entry per CDR3 protein. The sample contains hundreds of thousands of distinct CDR3 sequences, about 18% of which appear only once. These same records also appear under a second study, on T cells expressing NK-cell markers.

This rearrangement joins TRBV20-1 to TRBJ2-1; TRBD2 might be the D (6 bases). The sequencing input was PBMCs. The clonotype comes from a woman aged 18-29 years in good health. CDR3 coding DNA: TGCAGTGCTGTACCACTAGGGAGGTCCTACAATGAGCAGTTCTTC. It yields the protein CSAVPLGRSYNEQFF.